These T cell receptor beta chains were read from a single sample in a study of breast tumors, draining lymph nodes, adjacent tissues. A single record per CDR3 protein comes from TCRdb applying MiXCR to the multiplex PCR reads. The table records about 270,000 distinct CDR3 sequences, around 31% of them present only once. The sequenced sample was axillary lymph node tissue. Every receptor here comes from a female donor with breast cancer. Some clones in this sample may be carry-over from other donors' samples. The CDR3 runs from the conserved cysteine through the conserved F or W. D genes are given only for firm matches. Size tells how often a clone was seen (once, few, many) or the class of an expanded clone, and some rows leave it out.

TRBJ2-3 TRBD2 many 16 TRBV5-1 TGCGCCAGCAGCTTGCAGGCTGGGGGGGGAACAGATACGCAGTATTTT CASSLQAGGGTDTQYF
TRBJ1-2 TRBD1 NA 17 TRBV4-1 TGTGCCGGCAGCCCACTGGGGACAGGGGATAGTATCTATGGCTACACCTTC CAGSPLGTGDSIYGYTF
TRBJ1-2 NA many 15 TRBV5-1 TGCGCCAGCAGCTTGCGCGACTCGGGAGGCTATGGCTACACCTTC CASSLRDSGGYGYTF
TRBJ2-1 TRBD2 many 19 TRBV9 TGTGCCAGCAGCGTCCCACGCGAGGCGGGAGTCCGTGGGGACAATGAGCAGTTCTTC CASSVPREAGVRGDNEQFF
TRBJ2-5 TRBD2 few 14 TRBV2 TGTGCCAGCAGTGTTGGACTAGCCCAAGAGACCCAGTACTTC CASSVGLAQETQYF
TRBJ2-1 NA many 13 TRBV10-1 TGCGCCAGCAGTGATAGGGCTTACAATGAGCAGTTCTTC CASSDRAYNEQFF
TRBJ2-3 TRBD1 many 16 TRBV7-9 TGTGCCAGCAATGGGGGACAGGGGGCGGAAGGAGATACGCAGTATTTT CASNGGQGAEGDTQYF
TRBJ1-2 NA NA 11 TRBV15 TGTGCCATCAGCAGAGGCAGGGCGAACACCTTC CAISRGRANTF
TRBJ1-6 TRBD1 many 15 TRBV5-4 TGTGCCAGCAGCTTGCCGACAGGGGGCGGTTCACCCCTCCACTTT CASSLPTGGGSPLHF
TRBJ2-3 TRBD1 many 15 TRBV12-3/TRBV12-4 TGTGCCAGCAGCTCCGGGACAGGGAGCACAGATACGCAGTATTTT CASSSGTGSTDTQYF
TRBJ2-1 NA many 16 TRBV19 TGTGCCAGTAGTATTCCCACAGCGAGCTCCTACAATGAGCAGTTCTTC CASSIPTASSYNEQFF
TRBJ2-7 TRBD2 NA 14 TRBV28 TGTGCCAGCAGTTTTGGCGGGAGTCATTACGAGCAGTACTTC CASSFGGSHYEQYF
TRBJ2-3 TRBD2 many 17 TRBV20-1 TGCAGTGCTAGGCGCGTGCCTAGCGGGAGGAACACAGATACGCAGTATTTT CSARRVPSGRNTDTQYF
TRBJ2-7 TRBD2 NA 14 TRBV6-1 TGTGCCAGCAGGGCTAGCGGTAGCTCCTACGAGCAGTACTTC CASRASGSSYEQYF
TRBJ2-5 TRBD1 NA 16 TRBV20-1 TGCAGTGTTATGTTCCTACAGGGGGCTAGCCAAGAGACCCAGTACTTC CSVMFLQGASQETQYF